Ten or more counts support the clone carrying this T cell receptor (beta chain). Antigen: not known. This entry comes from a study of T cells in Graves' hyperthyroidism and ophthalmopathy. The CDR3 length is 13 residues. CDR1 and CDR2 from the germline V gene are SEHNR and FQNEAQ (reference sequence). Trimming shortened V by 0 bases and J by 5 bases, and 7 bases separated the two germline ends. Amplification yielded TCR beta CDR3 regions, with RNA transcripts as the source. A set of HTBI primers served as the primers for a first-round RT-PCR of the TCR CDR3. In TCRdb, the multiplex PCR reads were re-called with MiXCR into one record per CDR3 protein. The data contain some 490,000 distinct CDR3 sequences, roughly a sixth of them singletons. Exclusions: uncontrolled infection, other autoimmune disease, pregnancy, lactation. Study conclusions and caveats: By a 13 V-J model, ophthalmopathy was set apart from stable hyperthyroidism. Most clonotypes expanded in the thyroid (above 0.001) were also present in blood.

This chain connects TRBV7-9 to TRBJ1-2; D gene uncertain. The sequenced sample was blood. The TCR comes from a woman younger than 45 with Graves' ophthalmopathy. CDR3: CASSLAVGYGYTF. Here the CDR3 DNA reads TGTGCCAGCAGCTTAGCGGTCGGATATGGCTACACCTTC.